This TCR beta chain was sequenced for a study of Ad26.COV2.S vaccination and SARS-CoV-2 variants (dated by TCRdb to about 2021). Looking at the study overall: Donors in the vaccine arm were drawn from COV1001, a phase I-IIa trial of Ad26.COV2.S in healthy adults that was multicentre, randomized, double-blind and placebo-controlled. Ad26.COV2.S was given intramuscularly at 5x10^10 or 1x10^11 viral particles, as a single shot or as two shots 56 days apart. The specificity and breadth of SARS-CoV-2-reactive T cell receptors after Ad26.COV2.S vaccination were assessed by TCRbeta repertoire sequencing. A total of 32 samples were included in the TCR-sequenced set, comprising approximately 20 Ad26.COV2.S vaccine recipients, 5 placebo recipients and 8 SARS-CoV-2 convalescent individuals. Trial participants were randomized into five groups of five, in which low-dose or high-dose Ad26.COV2.S was given once or twice, or placebo was given on both occasions. Throughout the experiments and outcome assessment, investigators stayed blinded to trial group allocation.

The intended sense of this specimen's treatment or condition label: around 19 received Ad26.COV2.S at low or high dose, single or two shots; roughly five received placebo; per-sample allocation not given. For vaccine and placebo recipients, the sequenced repertoires came from samples collected on day 63 after the first injection. Between 29 July and 7 August 2020, Cohort 1b enrolled some 25 adults aged 18-55 years at one site in Boston, USA. Ad26.COV2.S was a replication-incompetent adenovirus type 26 vector expressing a prefusion-stabilized SARS-CoV-2 spike protein from the original Wuhan strain. Deletion took 8 bases off V and 0 bases off J, with a span of 13 bases between the germline ends. The CDR3, cysteine through phenylalanine, is 15 amino acids long. Only the CDR3 part of the read is kept: 45 bases, read in frame from the first base. Looking up the germline V gene (reference sequence) yields CDR1 SEHNR and CDR2 FQNEAQ.

Study-wide conclusions, independent of this receptor: The authors noted that the TCR breadth and depth analyses may have underestimated total T cell responses. Ad26.COV2.S recipients had higher spike-specific TCR breadth than placebo recipients (P = 0.0014). The study lacked the statistical power to compare responses across vaccine doses or regimens. Vaccine and placebo recipients had comparable non-spike TCR breadth, which fits with the vaccine containing only spike. Substantial breadth of spike-specific CD8+ and CD4+ T cell responses was reported after vaccination.

On this clone itself: Its antigen remains unidentified. Within one base of it there is no much larger clone, and no base qualities were kept.

TCRbeta CDR3 regions were sequenced with the immunoSEQ Assay. After extraction, genomic DNA underwent amplification by bias-controlled multiplex PCR, followed by high-throughput sequencing. The paper's processing steps were these. To quantify the absolute abundance of every unique TCRbeta CDR3 region, sequences were collapsed and filtered. T cell fraction was estimated by normalizing TCRbeta template counts to usable DNA, with usable DNA measured through amplification of reference genes found in all nucleated cells. Repertoire TCRs were annotated as SARS-CoV-2-specific when V gene, CDR3 amino acid sequence and J gene were exactly matched to a known reactive TCR set. The reference SARS-CoV-2 TCR set came from MIRA and was filtered for enrichment in COVID-19-positive ImmuneCODE repertoires, removing public or cross-reactive TCRs. Drawing on the MIRA antigens, annotated TCRs were analysed further at the level of specific ORF or position within ORF. Breadth was defined as the number of annotated unique rearrangements divided by the total number of unique productive rearrangements, and depth was defined as the summed frequency of the annotated unique rearrangements. TCR breadth was compared between groups using two-sided Wilcoxon rank-sum tests. TCRdb limited this immuneACCESS table to in-frame rearrangements with V and J called. A share of clones is missing; checked studies link under half to unresolved V genes, and the rest is unexplained. Clonal size and the V and J genes are those of that table, whereas D and trimming came from the DNA. The sample table lists 200,000 to 250,000 clones, approximately 87% of them with a count of one. The ten largest clones represent about 10% of the sample.

This chain joins TRBV7-9 to TRBJ2-2; the D gene is possibly TRBD1 or TRBD2, each agreeing over 5 bases. Source: peripheral blood, taken in a trial of Ad26.COV2.S vaccine versus placebo. The TCR sequence derives from a person aged 18 to 65 who received the Ad26.COV2.S COVID-19 vaccine or a placebo. The CDR3 region reads CASAVGPSNTGELFF. The DNA is as follows: TGTGCCAGCGCCGTGGGACCTTCGAACACCGGGGAGCTGTTTTTT.